One sample yielded the 20 T cell receptor beta chains listed below, sequenced in a study of cytomegalovirus exposure and HLA in healthy donors. PCR employed 60 Vbeta and 13 Jbeta primers. Measured with immunoSEQ multiplex PCR; TCRdb has only the in-frame clones, and not every one. The table shows around 180,000 clones, with around 85% occurring only once. Input material: PBMCs. The receptor source for this set is a man between 18 and 29 years old in good health and CMV-seronegative.

V and J are TRBV21-1 and TRBJ1-5; the D segment call TRBD1 is taken from the table without a DNA check. TRBV21-1 is classified as a pseudogene. This CDR3 comprises 18 residues. CDR3 bases: TGTGCCAGCAGCGCCGGGACAGTACCCTTGGAGGAAAATCAGCCCCAGCATTTT. This sequence encodes CASSAGTVPLEENQPQHF.

This clone was recorded a few times. The chain carries TRBV27 and TRBJ1-6; unclear D gene. This CDR3 is built from 14 residues. Trimming cost V 6 bases and J 5 bases, with 11 bases left between them. The germline gives CDR1 MNHEY, CDR2 SMNVEV (reference sequence). The chain's CDR3 is CASRKAGDNSPLHF. CDR3 nucleotides: TGTGCCAGCAGAAAGGCCGGAGATAATTCACCCCTCCACTTT.

The chain uses TRBV7-6 and TRBJ2-2; 10 bases map to TRBD2. V trimming: 6 bases; J trimming: 3 bases; junction bases outside the gene matches: 10. The germline gives CDR1 SGHVS, CDR2 FNYEAQ. The CDR3 consists of 17 residues. The CDR3: CASSPGLAGAHTGELFF. As DNA, the CDR3 is TGTGCCAGCAGTCCCGGTCTAGCGGGGGCCCACACCGGGGAGCTGTTTTTT.

The chain recombines TRBV5-5 with TRBJ1-5; 7 positions match TRBD1. There are 15 residues in the CDR3. Germline CDR1 and CDR2: SGHKS and YYEKEE (reference sequence). V shed 5 bases, J shed 1 base, and the junction held 6 bases outside the gene matches. The chain's CDR3 is CASREGAVSNQPQHF. CDR3 nucleotide sequence: TGTGCCAGCAGAGAGGGGGCGGTGAGCAATCAGCCCCAGCATTTT.

The rearrangement joins TRBV7-2 to TRBJ1-5, with a tentative D call TRBD1 (5 bases). The CDR3 extends over 15 amino acids. Trimming took off 1 base at V and 3 bases at J, with 10 bases between the two ends. Germline V gene data show CDR1 as SGHTA and CDR2 as FQGNSA. CDR3 nucleotides: TGTGCCAGCAGCTTAGTCGGGGGTCACAATCAGCCCCAGCATTTT. Translation: CASSLVGGHNQPQHF.

This chain joins TRBV27 and TRBJ2-1; D might be TRBD2 (5 bases). CDR3 length equals 13 residues. V gave up 5 bases and J gave up 9 bases, with 14 bases separating them. Germline loops: CDR1 MNHEY, CDR2 SMNVEV (reference sequence). In DNA form, the CDR3 reads TGTGCCAGCAGTCAACCTGTCGCGGGTGAGCAGTTCTTC. Translated: CASSQPVAGEQFF.

This clone appeared a few times. This chain connects TRBV9 to TRBJ1-1, with D tentatively TRBD1 (6 bases). Germline CDR1 and CDR2: SGDLS and YYNGEE. The CDR3 has 16 residues. Deletions cut 4 bases from V and 1 base from J, with 17 bases between. As DNA, the CDR3 is TGTGCCAGCAGCCTTTCGAGGGGGGGGGAGAACACTGAAGCTTTCTTT. Encoded protein: CASSLSRGGENTEAFF. Together with reference TRBV9 and TRBJ1-1, the CDR3 gives the full variable domain: DSGVTQTPKHLITATGQRVTLRCSPRSGDLSVYWYQQSLDQGLQFLIQYYNGEERAKGNILERFSAQQFPDLHSELNLSSLELGDSALYFCASSLSRGGENTEAFFGQGTRLTVV.

This rearrangement joins TRBV30 to TRBJ2-1; D not certain. V lost 3 bases to trimming and J lost 3 bases, with 9 bases between them. This CDR3 is built from 13 residues. Germline CDR1 reads GTSNPN; CDR2 reads SVGIG (reference sequence). CDR3 nucleotide sequence: TGTGCCTGGAGGCAGTCGATCTACAATGAGCAGTTCTTC. It specifies CAWRQSIYNEQFF.

This clone appeared once. This chain connects TRBV19 to TRBJ2-2; D possibly corresponds to TRBD2 (6 bases). V was clipped by 5 bases and J by 0 bases, with 13 bases between them. The CDR3 runs 16 residues. Germline V CDR1 and CDR2: LNHDA, SQIVND (reference sequence). CDR3 coding DNA: TGTGCCAGTAGTGGACCGGGACTTACGAACACCGGGGAGCTGTTTTTT. It codes for CASSGPGLTNTGELFF.

The chain recombines TRBV11-2 with TRBJ2-1; D is perhaps TRBD1 (6 bases). Between the trimmed V and J ends, which lost 3 bases and 2 bases, there was a span of 8 bases. The CDR3 runs 14 residues. Germline CDR1 SGHAT, CDR2 FQNNGV. CDR3 protein: CASSLGQTYNEQFF. The CDR3 nucleotides read TGTGCCAGCAGCTTGGGACAAACCTACAATGAGCAGTTCTTC.

This chain links TRBV4-1 with TRBJ2-1; TRBD2 aligns across 8 bases. The germline V gene has CDR1 MGHRA and CDR2 YSYEKL. Trimming took 2 bases from V and 6 from J; bases not matched to a gene: 9. The CDR3 totals 16 residues. CDR3 sequence reads: CASSQFSGNPGNEQFF. The CDR3 nucleotides read TGCGCCAGCAGCCAATTTAGCGGGAACCCCGGCAATGAGCAGTTCTTC.

V and J are TRBV28 and TRBJ2-1, with 11 nucleotides matching TRBD2. Germline V lookup: CDR1 MDHEN, CDR2 SYDVKM. The CDR3 contains 16 residues. V was clipped by 5 bases and J by 5 bases; unmatched bases: 8. DNA of the CDR3: TGTGCCAGCAGTCCCTCGGGACTAGCGGAGGACAATGAGCAGTTCTTC. Encoded protein: CASSPSGLAEDNEQFF.

V and J are TRBV29-1 and TRBJ1-2; 8 bases align to TRBD1. This CDR3 comprises 12 residues. V gave up 8 bases and J gave up 6 bases; unmatched junction bases: 8. Looked up from germline, CDR1 is SQVTM and CDR2 is ANQGSEA. The DNA of the CDR3 is TGCAGCCTCTGGACAGGGTTCAATGGCTACACCTTC. Protein sequence: CSLWTGFNGYTF.

The chain links TRBV11-2 to TRBJ2-5, with D possibly matching TRBD2 (6 bases). Germline CDR1 is SGHAT and CDR2 is FQNNGV. Trimming stripped 5 bases from V and 1 base from J, with 17 bases between. This CDR3 has 16 residues. The CDR3 coding sequence is TGTGCCAGCAGCGCGGCCCTAGCGTACACCCAAGAGACCCAGTACTTC. This encodes CASSAALAYTQETQYF.

This chain connects TRBV5-3 to TRBJ2-7, with 7 bases identical to TRBD2. TRBV5-3 belongs to the ORF category, with a function that is uncertain. The V gene end was trimmed by 4 bases and the J gene end by 4 bases; junction bases not matched to a gene: 8. This CDR3 is built from 14 residues. CDR3 protein: CARSRVAGKYEQYF. The CDR3 region has the DNA TGTGCCAGAAGCCGAGTAGCGGGTAAATACGAGCAGTACTTC.

J is TRBJ1-2 and V is TRBV19; unclear D gene. CDR1 is LNHDA and CDR2 is SQIVND in the germline V gene (reference sequence). This CDR3 has 11 residues. Trimming cost V 5 bases and J 7 bases, with 8 bases left between them. CDR3 nucleotide sequence: TGTGCCAGTAGTCTAAACGGTGGCTACACCTTC. Translated: CASSLNGGYTF.

V gene TRBV7-2 combines with J gene TRBJ2-2; tentative D call: TRBD2 (5 bases). CDR3 length equals 15 residues. Deletions cut 2 bases from V and 2 bases from J, with 9 bases between. Germline V lookup: CDR1 SGHTA, CDR2 FQGNSA. The CDR3 coding sequence is TGTGCCAGCAGCTTAACTAGATCCAACACCGGGGAGCTGTTTTTT. This codes for CASSLTRSNTGELFF.

The chain uses TRBV28 and TRBJ2-2, with TRBD2 matching 11 bases. The ends lost 6 bases at V and 7 bases at J; junction bases unmatched: 7. Germline V gene lookup returns CDR1 MDHEN and CDR2 SYDVKM. The CDR3 loop spans 15 amino acids. The CDR3 DNA is TGTGCCAGCAGGATCACTAGCGGGAGTATCGGGGAGCTGTTTTTT. Translating gives CASRITSGSIGELFF.

This chain uses TRBV18 with TRBJ2-1, with 11 bases that match TRBD1. CDR3 size: 16 residues. Unmatched junction bases numbered 7, after V lost 3 bases and J lost 6 bases. Germline V CDR1 and CDR2: KGHSH, LQKENI. The DNA for the CDR3 is TGTGCCAGCTCACCGCTTTACGGGACAGGGGGCAATGAGCAGTTCTTC. It encodes CASSPLYGTGGNEQFF.

The V gene is TRBV28, the J gene TRBJ2-5; 10 nucleotides match TRBD2. V lost 8 bases and J lost 4; bases outside the gene matches: 10. The germline V gene encodes CDR1 MDHEN and CDR2 SYDVKM. The CDR3 loop spans 15 amino acids. This chain's CDR3 is CASWGSLAGVETQYF. For the CDR3, the DNA is TGTGCCAGCTGGGGTTCCCTAGCGGGAGTAGAGACCCAGTACTTC. Full variable domain (missing parts from reference TRBV28 and TRBJ2-5): DVKVTQSSRYLVKRTGEKVFLECVQDMDHENMFWYRQDPGLGLRLIYFSYDVKMKEKGDIPEGYSVSREKKERFSLILESASTNQTSMYLCASWGSLAGVETQYFGPGTRLLVL.